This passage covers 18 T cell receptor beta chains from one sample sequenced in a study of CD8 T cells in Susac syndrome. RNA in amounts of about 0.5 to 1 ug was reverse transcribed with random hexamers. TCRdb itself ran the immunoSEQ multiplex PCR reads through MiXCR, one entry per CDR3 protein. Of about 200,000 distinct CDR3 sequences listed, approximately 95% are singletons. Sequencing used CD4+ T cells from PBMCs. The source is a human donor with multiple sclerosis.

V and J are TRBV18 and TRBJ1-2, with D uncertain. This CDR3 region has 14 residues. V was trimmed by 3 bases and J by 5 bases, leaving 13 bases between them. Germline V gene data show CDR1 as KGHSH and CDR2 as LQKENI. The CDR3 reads CASSPPGDLYGYTF. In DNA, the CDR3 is TGTGCCAGCTCACCTCCAGGTGATCTTTATGGCTACACCTTC. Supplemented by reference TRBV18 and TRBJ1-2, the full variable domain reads NAGVMQNPRHLVRRRGQEARLRCSPMKGHSHVYWYRQLPEEGLKFMVYLQKENIIDESGMPKERFSAEFPKEGPSILRIQQVVRGDSAAYFCASSPPGDLYGYTFGSGTRLTVV.

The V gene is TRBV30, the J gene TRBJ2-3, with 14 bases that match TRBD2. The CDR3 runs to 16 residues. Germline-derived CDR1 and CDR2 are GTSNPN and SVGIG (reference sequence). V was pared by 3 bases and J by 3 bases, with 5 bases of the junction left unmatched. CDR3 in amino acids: CAWRTGLAGGTDTQYF. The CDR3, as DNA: TGTGCCTGGAGGACCGGACTAGCGGGGGGAACAGATACGCAGTATTTT.

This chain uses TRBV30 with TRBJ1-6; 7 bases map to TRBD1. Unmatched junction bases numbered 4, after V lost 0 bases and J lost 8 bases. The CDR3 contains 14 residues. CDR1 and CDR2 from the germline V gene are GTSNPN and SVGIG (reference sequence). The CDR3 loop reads CAWSVRRGDSPLHF. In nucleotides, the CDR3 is TGTGCCTGGAGTGTACGCAGGGGGGATTCACCCCTCCACTTT.

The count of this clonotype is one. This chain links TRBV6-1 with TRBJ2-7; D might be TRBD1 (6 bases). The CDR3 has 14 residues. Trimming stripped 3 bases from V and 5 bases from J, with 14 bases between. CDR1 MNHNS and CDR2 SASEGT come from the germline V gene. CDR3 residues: CASSDRGRGNEQYV. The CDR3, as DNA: TGTGCCAGCAGTGACAGGGGAAGGGGGAACGAGCAGTACGTC.

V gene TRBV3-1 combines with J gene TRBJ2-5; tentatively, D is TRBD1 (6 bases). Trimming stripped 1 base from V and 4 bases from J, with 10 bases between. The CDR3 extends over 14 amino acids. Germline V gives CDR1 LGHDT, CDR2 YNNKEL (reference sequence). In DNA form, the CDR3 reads TGTGCCAGCAGCCAAGCAGGGGACGCAGAGACCCAGTACTTC. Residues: CASSQAGDAETQYF.

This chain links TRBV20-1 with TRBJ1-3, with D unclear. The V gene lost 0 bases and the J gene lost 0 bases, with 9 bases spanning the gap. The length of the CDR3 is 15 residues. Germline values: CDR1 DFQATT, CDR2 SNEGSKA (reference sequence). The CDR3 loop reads CSARDQGSSGNTIYF. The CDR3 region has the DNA TGCAGTGCTAGAGATCAAGGCAGCTCTGGAAACACCATATATTTT.

The CDR3 spells CASSLASGTRQFF. CDR3 DNA: TGTGCCAGCAGCTTAGCTTCCGGGACTCGGCAGTTCTTC. The chain employs TRBV7-2 and TRBJ2-1; D perhaps matches TRBD2 (6 bases). This CDR3 has 13 amino acids. The germline V gene has CDR1 SGHTA and CDR2 FQGNSA. The V and J ends lost 0 bases and 12 bases respectively, with 12 bases between them.

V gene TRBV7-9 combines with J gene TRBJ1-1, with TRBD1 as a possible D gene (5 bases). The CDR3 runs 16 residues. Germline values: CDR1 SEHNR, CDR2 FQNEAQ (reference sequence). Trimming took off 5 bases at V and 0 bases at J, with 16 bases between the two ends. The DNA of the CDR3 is TGTGCCAGCAGCCCGCCGGGGGATCTCATGAACACTGAAGCTTTCTTT. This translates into CASSPPGDLMNTEAFF.

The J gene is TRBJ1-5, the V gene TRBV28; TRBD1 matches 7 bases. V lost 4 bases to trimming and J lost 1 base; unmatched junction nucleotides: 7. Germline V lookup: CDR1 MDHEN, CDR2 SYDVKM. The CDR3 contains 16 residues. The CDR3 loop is CASSSNRGGSNQPQHF. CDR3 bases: TGTGCCAGCAGTTCAAACAGGGGTGGGAGCAATCAGCCCCAGCATTTT.

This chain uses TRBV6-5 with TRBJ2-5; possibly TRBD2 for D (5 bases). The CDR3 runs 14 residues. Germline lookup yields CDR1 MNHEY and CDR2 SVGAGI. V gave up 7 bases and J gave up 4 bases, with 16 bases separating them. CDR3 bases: TGTGCCAGCAACGACTACGGCACGGGAGAGACCCAGTACTTC. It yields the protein CASNDYGTGETQYF.

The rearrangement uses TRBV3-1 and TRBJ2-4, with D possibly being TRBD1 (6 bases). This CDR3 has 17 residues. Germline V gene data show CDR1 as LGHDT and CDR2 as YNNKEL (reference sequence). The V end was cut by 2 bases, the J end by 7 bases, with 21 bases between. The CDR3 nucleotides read TGTGCCAGCAGCCAATTCTTGGGGGCTACCAGCCAGAACATTCAGTACTTC. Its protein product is CASSQFLGATSQNIQYF.

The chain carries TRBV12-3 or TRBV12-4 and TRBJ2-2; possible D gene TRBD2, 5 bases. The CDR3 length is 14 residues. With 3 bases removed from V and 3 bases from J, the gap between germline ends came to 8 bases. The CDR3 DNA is TGTGCCAGCAGTTTTCTCGGGGACACCGGGGAGCTGTTTTTT. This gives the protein CASSFLGDTGELFF.

This CDR3 reads CASSRGESEQYF. The CDR3 nucleotides are TGTGCCAGCAGCCGGGGAGAGAGCGAGCAGTACTTC. V and J are TRBV27 and TRBJ2-7; D might be TRBD2 (5 bases). V lost 6 bases and J lost 6, with 12 bases in between. Per germline, CDR1 MNHEY and CDR2 SMNVEV (reference sequence). CDR3 length equals 12 residues.

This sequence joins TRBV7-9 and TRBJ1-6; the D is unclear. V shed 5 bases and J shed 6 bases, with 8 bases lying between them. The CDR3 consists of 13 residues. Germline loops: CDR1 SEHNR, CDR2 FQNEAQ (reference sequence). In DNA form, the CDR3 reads TGTGCCAGCAGCCCCCCCGGTAATTCACCCCTCCACTTT. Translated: CASSPPGNSPLHF.

In DNA, the CDR3 is TGTGCCAGCAGCCAAGATACGGTGGGTGGTCAGCCCCAGCATTTT. This encodes CASSQDTVGGQPQHF. The chain joins TRBV3-1 to TRBJ1-5; D is ambiguous. The CDR3 runs to 15 residues. V dropped 0 bases and J dropped 6 bases, with 12 bases sitting between them. CDR1 and CDR2 (germline): LGHDT, YNNKEL (reference sequence).

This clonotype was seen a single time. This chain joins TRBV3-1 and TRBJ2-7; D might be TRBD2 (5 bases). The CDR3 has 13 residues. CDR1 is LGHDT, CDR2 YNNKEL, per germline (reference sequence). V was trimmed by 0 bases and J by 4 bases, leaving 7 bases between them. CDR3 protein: CASSQDSGYEQYF. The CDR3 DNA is TGTGCCAGCAGCCAAGACTCGGGATACGAGCAGTACTTC.

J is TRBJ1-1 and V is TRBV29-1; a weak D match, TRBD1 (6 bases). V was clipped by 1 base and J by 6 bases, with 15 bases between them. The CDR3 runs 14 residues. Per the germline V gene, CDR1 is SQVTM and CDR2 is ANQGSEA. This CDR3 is CSVEVSQGSAEAFF. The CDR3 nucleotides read TGCAGCGTTGAAGTGTCTCAGGGGAGCGCTGAAGCTTTCTTT.

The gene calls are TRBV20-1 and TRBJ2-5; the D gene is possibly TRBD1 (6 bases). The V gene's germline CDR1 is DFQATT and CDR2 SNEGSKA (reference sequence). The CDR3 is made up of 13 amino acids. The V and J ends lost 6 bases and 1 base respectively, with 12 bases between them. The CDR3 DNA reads TGCAGTGCCATGGACAGCCTCCAAGAGACCCAGTACTTC. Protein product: CSAMDSLQETQYF.